This TCR beta chain was captured by sequencing in a study of T cell repertoires in cytomegalovirus infection. Overall study: It was recently identified HLA-C-restricted and well-studied HLA-B-restricted CMV epitopes that the study used. CMV infection plus the matching HLA type was flagged by public TCR beta signatures.

CDR1 and CDR2 from the germline V gene are LNHDA and SQIVND (reference sequence). V lost 3 bases and J 2 bases, leaving 10 bases between the germline ends. The CDR3 contains 14 residues. TCRdb reprocessed the reads with MiXCR, giving one entry per CDR3 protein. Here the sample spans about 890,000 distinct CDR3 sequences, roughly 31% being singletons. Study-wide results and caveats: The response measured ex vivo was dominated by TCR beta clonotypes (HLA-C-restricted and CMV-specific).

With regard to this clonotype: Its antigen is still unknown.

The TCR was taken from a human donor in good health (CMV status not recorded). Some clones in this sample may be carry-over from other donors' samples. Sequenced material: cultured CD8+ T cells from PBMCs, taken from culture after CMV antigen stimulation. This chain joins TRBV19 and TRBJ1-2, with D possibly being TRBD1 (5 bases). The CDR3 DNA sequence: TGTGCCAGTAGTATCCCACAGGCGAACTATGGCTACACCTTC. It yields the protein CASSIPQANYGYTF. The full variable domain, completed using reference TRBV19 and TRBJ1-2, is DGGITQSPKYLFRKEGQNVTLSCEQNLNHDAMYWYRQDPGQGLRLIYYSQIVNDFQKGDIAEGYSVSREKKESFPLTVTSAQKNPTAFYLCASSIPQANYGYTFGSGTRLTVV.